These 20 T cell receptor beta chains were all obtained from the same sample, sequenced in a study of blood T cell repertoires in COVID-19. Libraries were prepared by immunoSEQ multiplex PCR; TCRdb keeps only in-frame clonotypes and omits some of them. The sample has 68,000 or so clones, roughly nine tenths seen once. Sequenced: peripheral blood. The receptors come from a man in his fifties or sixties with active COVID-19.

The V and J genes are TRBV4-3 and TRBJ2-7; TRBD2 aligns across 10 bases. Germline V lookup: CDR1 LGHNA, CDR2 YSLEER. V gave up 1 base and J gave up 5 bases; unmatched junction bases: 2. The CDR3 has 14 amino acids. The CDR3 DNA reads TGCGCCAGCAGCCAAGGCGGGACTAGCGACGAGCAGTACTTC. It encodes CASSQGGTSDEQYF.

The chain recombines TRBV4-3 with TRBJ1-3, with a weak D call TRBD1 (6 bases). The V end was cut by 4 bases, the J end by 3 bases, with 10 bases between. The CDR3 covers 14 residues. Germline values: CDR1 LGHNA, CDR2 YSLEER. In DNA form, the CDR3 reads TGCGCCAGCAGCCCAGGGACATATGGAAACACCATATATTTT. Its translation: CASSPGTYGNTIYF.

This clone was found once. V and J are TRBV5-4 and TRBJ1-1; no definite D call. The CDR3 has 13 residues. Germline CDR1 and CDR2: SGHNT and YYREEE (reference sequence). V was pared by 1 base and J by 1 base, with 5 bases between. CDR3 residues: CASSLTANTEAFF. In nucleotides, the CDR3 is TGTGCCAGCAGCTTGACAGCGAACACTGAAGCTTTCTTT.

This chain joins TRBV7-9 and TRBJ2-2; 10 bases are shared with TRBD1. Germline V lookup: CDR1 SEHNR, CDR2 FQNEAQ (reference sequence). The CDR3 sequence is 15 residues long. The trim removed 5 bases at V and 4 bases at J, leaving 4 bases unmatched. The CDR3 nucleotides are TGTGCCAGCAGCCCCGGACAGGGGGGCACCGGGGAGCTGTTTTTT. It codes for CASSPGQGGTGELFF.

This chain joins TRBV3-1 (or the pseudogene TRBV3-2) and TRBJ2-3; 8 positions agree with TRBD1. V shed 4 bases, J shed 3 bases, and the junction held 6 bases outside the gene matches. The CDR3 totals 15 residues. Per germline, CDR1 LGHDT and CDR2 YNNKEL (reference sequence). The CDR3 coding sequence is TGTGCCAGCAGCCCGCGACAGGGGTGGACAGATACGCAGTATTTT. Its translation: CASSPRQGWTDTQYF.

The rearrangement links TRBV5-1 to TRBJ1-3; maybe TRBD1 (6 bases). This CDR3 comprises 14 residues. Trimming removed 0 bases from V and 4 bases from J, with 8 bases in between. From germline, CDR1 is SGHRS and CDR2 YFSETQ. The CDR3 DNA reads TGCGCCAGCAGCTTGGCTGGGGGCGGAAACACCATATATTTT. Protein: CASSLAGGGNTIYF.

CDR3 bases: TGTGCCAGCAGCCATTCTTTCAGCGGGGGGTCCTACGAGCAGTACTTC. It is translated as CASSHSFSGGSYEQYF. This chain connects TRBV3-1 (or the pseudogene TRBV3-2) to TRBJ2-7; 9 nucleotides match TRBD2. This CDR3 comprises 16 residues. The ends lost 3 bases at V and 1 base at J; junction bases unmatched: 7. Germline CDR1 LGHDT, CDR2 YNNKEL (reference sequence).

The CDR3: CASSTRDSYTDTQYF. CDR3 DNA sequence: TGTGCCAGTAGTACCCGGGACAGCTACACAGATACGCAGTATTTT. The chain carries TRBV19 and TRBJ2-3, with 7 bases lining up with TRBD1. CDR3 length equals 15 residues. J was trimmed by 2 bases and V by 4 bases; bases with no gene match: 6. Germline V gene lookup returns CDR1 LNHDA and CDR2 SQIVND (reference sequence). The full variable domain, with the rest looked up from reference TRBV19 and TRBJ2-3, is DGGITQSPKYLFRKEGQNVTLSCEQNLNHDAMYWYRQDPGQGLRLIYYSQIVNDFQKGDIAEGYSVSREKKESFPLTVTSAQKNPTAFYLCASSTRDSYTDTQYFGPGTRLTVL.

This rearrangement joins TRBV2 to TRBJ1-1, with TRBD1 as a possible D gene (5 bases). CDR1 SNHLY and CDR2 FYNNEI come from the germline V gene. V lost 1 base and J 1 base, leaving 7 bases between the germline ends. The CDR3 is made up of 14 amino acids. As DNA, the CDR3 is TGTGCCAGCAGTGAAGGGGGCACGAACACTGAAGCTTTCTTT. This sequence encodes CASSEGGTNTEAFF.

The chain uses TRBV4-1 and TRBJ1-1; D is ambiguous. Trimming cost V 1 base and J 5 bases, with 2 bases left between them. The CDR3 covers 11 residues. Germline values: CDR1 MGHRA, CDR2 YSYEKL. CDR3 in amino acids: CASSQATEAFF. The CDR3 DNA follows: TGCGCCAGCAGCCAAGCAACTGAAGCTTTCTTT.

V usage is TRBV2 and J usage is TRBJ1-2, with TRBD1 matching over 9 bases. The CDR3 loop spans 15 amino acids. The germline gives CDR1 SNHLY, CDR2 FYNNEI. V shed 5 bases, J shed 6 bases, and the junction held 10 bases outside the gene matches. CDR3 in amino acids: CASSFTGGATNGYTF. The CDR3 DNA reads TGTGCCAGCAGTTTTACAGGGGGCGCGACGAATGGCTACACCTTC.

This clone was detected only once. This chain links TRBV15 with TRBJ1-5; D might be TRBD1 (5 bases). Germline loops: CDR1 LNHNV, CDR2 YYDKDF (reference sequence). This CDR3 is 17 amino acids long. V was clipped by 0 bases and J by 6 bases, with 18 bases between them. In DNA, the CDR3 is TGTGCCACCAGCAGAGATATGAGGCAGGGATGGGTTCAGCCCCAGCATTTT. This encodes CATSRDMRQGWVQPQHF.

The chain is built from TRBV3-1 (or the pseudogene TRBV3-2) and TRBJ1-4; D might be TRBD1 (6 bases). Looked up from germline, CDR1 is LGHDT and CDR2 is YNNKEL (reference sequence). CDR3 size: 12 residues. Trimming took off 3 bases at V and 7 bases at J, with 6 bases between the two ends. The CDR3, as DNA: TGTGCCAGCAGCCACAGGGGTGAAAAACTGTTTTTT. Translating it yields CASSHRGEKLFF.

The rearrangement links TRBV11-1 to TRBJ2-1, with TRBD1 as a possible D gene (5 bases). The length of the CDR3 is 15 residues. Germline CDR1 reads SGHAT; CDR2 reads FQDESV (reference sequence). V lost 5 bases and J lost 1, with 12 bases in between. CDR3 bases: TGTGCCAGCAGCGAAAGTGGGGCATCCTACAATGAGCAGTTCTTC. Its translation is CASSESGASYNEQFF.

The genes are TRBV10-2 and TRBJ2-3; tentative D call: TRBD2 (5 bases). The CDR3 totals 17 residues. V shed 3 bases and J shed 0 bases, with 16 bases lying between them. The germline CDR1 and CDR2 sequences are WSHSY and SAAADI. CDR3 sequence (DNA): TGCGCCAGCAGTGACAGGACTGCAAGTCCTAGCACAGATACGCAGTATTTT. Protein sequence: CASSDRTASPSTDTQYF.

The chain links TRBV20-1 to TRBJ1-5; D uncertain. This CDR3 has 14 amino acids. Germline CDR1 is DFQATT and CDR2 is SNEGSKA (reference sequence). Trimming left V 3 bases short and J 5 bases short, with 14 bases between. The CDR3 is CSASTRTVDQPQHF. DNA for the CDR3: TGCAGTGCTAGTACTAGGACGGTTGATCAGCCCCAGCATTTT.

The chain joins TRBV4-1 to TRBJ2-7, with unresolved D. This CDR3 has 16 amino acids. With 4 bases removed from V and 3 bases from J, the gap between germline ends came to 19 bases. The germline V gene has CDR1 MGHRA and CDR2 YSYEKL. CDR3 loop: CASSPRLSGNRYEQYF. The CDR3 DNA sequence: TGCGCCAGCAGCCCGCGACTGAGTGGTAACCGCTACGAGCAGTACTTC.

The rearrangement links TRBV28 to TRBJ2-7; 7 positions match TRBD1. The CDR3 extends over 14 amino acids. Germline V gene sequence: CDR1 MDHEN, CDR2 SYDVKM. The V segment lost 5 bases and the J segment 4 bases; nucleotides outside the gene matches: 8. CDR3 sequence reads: CASSPTGSGYEQYF. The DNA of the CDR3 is TGTGCCAGCAGTCCGACAGGGTCTGGGTACGAGCAGTACTTC.

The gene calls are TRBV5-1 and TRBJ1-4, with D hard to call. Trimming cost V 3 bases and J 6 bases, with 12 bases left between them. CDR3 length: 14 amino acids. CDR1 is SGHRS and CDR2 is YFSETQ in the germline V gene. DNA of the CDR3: TGCGCCAGCAGCTCCCTGGGCAGCTATGAAAAACTGTTTTTT. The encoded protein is CASSSLGSYEKLFF.

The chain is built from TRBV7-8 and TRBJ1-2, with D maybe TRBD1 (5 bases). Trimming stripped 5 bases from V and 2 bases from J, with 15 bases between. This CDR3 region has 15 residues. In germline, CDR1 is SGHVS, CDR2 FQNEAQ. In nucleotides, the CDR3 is TGTGCCAGCAGCCCTCCCGTGACAGCAAACTATGGCTACACCTTC. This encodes CASSPPVTANYGYTF.